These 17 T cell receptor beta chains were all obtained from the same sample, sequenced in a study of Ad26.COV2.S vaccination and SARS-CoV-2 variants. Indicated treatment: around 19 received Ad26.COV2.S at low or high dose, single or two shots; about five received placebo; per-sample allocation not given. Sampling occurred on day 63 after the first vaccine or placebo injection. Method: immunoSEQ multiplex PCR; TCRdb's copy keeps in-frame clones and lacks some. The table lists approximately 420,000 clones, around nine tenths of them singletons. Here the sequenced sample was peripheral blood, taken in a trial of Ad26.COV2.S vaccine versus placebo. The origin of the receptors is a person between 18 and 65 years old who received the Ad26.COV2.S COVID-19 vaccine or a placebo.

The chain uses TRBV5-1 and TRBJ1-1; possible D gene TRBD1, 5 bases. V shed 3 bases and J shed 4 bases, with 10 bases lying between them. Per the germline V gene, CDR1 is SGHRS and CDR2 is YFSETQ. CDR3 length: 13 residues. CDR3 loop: CASSWDGGTEAFF. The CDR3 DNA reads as TGCGCCAGCAGCTGGGATGGGGGCACTGAAGCTTTCTTT.

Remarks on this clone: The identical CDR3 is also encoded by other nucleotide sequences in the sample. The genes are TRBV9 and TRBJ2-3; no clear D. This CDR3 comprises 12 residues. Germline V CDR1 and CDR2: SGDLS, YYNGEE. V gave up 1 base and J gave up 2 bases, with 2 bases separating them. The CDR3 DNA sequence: TGTGCCAGCAGCGTATCCACAGATACGCAGTATTTT. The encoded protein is CASSVSTDTQYF.

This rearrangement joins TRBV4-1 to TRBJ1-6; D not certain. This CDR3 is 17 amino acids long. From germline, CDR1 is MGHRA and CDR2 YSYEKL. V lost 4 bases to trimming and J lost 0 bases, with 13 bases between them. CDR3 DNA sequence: TGCGCCAGCAGCCTAGGCAACGCTCGCTCCTATAATTCACCCCTCCACTTT. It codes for CASSLGNARSYNSPLHF.

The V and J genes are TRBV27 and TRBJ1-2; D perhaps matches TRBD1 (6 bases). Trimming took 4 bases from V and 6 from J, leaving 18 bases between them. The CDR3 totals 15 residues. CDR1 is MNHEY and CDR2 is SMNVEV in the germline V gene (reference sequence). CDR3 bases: TGTGCCAGCAGTTCGTTCCCAGGGGCGAAAGATGGCTACACCTTC. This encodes CASSSFPGAKDGYTF.

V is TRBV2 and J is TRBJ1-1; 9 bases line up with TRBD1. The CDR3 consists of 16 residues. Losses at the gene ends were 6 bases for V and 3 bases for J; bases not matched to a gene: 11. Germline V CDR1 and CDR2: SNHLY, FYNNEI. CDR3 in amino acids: CASRGDRGGSHTEAFF. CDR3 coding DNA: TGTGCCAGCAGGGGCGACAGGGGGGGATCGCACACTGAAGCTTTCTTT.

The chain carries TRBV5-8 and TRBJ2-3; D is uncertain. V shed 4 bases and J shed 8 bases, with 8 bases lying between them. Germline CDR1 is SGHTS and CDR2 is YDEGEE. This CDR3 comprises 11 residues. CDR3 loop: CASSPGPTQYF. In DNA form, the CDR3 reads TGTGCCAGCAGCCCGGGCCCTACGCAGTATTTT.

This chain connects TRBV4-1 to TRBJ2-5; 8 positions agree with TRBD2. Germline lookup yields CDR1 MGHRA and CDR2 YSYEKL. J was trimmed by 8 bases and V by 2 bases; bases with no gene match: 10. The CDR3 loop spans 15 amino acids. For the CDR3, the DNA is TGCGCCAGCAGCCAATTTTTGGGTAGCGGGACTACCCAGTACTTC. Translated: CASSQFLGSGTTQYF.

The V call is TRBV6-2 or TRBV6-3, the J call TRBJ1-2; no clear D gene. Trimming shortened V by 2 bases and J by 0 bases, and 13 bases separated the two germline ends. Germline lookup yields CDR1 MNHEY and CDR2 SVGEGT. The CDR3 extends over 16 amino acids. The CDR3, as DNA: TGTGCCAGCAGTTACACGGGTGGCGGATCTAACTATGGCTACACCTTC. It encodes CASSYTGGGSNYGYTF.

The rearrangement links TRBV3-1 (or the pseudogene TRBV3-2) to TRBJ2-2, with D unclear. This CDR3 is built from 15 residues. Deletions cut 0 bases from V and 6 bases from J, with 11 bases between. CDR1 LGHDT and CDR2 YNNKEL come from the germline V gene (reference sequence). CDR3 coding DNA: TGTGCCAGCAGCCAAGAAGGTGGCGGAGCCGGGGAGCTGTTTTTT. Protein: CASSQEGGGAGELFF.

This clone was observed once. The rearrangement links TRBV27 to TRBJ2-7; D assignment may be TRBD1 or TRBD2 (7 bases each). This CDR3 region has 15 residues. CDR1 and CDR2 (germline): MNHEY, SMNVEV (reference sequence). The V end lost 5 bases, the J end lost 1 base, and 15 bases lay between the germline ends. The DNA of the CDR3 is TGTGCCAGCAGTCCCAGGGGGGGCAGGTCCTACGAGCAGTACTTC. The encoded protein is CASSPRGGRSYEQYF.

CDR3 nucleotide sequence: TGTGCTAGTTTAAACAGGGGACGGAGCTATGGCTACACCTTC. Amino acids: CASLNRGRSYGYTF. The V gene is TRBV12-5, the J gene TRBJ1-2, with 7 bases matching TRBD1. The junction had 10 bases not matched to a gene; V was cut back by 8 bases and J by 4 bases. Germline V gives CDR1 LGHNT, CDR2 FRNRAP. The CDR3 runs 14 residues.

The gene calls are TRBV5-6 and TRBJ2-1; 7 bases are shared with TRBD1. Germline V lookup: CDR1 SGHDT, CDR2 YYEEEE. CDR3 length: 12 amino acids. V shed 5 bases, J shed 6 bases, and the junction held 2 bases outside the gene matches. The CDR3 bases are TGTGCCAGCAGGGGACAGCTCAATGAGCAGTTCTTC. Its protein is CASRGQLNEQFF.

The CDR3 reads CASSYSTSLEAFF. The CDR3 region has the DNA TGTGCCAGCAGTTACTCGACATCCCTTGAAGCTTTCTTT. The chain links TRBV6-5 to TRBJ1-1, with no clear D. Trimming removed 0 bases at V and 7 bases at J, with 9 bases between. CDR3 size: 13 residues. The germline V gene has CDR1 MNHEY and CDR2 SVGAGI.

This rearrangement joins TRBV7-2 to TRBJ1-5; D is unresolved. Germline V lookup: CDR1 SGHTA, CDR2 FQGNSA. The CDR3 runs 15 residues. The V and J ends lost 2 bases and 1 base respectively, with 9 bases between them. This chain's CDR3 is CASSLSGGSNQPQHF. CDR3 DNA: TGTGCCAGCAGCTTATCCGGCGGGAGCAATCAGCCCCAGCATTTT.

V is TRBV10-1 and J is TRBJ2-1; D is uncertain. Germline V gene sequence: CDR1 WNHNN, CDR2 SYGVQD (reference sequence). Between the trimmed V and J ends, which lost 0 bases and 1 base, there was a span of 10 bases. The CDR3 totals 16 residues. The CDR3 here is CASSESTTASYNEQFF. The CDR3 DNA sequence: TGCGCCAGCAGTGAGTCGACCACGGCGTCCTACAATGAGCAGTTCTTC.

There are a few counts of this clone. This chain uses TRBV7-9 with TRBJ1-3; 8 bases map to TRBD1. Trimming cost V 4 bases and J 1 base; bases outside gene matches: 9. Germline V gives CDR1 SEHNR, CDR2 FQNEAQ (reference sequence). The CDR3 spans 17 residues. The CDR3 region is CASSYRPGQVSGNTIYF. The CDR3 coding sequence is TGTGCCAGCAGCTATAGGCCGGGACAGGTATCTGGAAACACCATATATTTT.

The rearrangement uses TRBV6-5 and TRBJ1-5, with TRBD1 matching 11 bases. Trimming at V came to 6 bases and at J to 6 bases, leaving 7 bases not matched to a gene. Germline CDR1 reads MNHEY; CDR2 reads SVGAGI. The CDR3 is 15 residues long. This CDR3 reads CASRVDRGQGQPQHF. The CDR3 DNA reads TGTGCCAGCAGGGTGGACAGGGGGCAGGGTCAGCCCCAGCATTTT.